One sample yielded the 9 T cell receptor beta chains listed below, sequenced in a study of vaccination and CD4 T cells after COVID-19. What these receptors recognize is not known. Cultured CD4+ T cell DNA underwent sequencing with the Oncomine TCR Beta short-read assay. TCRdb ran MiXCR on the PCR reads and lists one entry per CDR3 protein. Of 9,500 to 15,000 distinct CDR3 sequences in the sample, roughly three fifths were seen once. Treatment reported: roughly ten-day PBMC culture with coronavirus spike peptide pools or control peptides (ViraFEST assay). Sequencing was carried out using CD4+ T cells from blood, cultured in vitro. Receptor source: a human donor who had recovered from COVID-19.

The chain joins TRBV20-1 to TRBJ2-3; 9 nucleotides line up with TRBD2. This CDR3 has 18 residues. Germline CDR1 reads DFQATT; CDR2 reads SNEGSKA (reference sequence). With V trimmed by 5 bases and J by 3 bases, 18 bases remained unmatched. Here the CDR3 reads CSAPSRFIEAGGTDTQYF. Here the CDR3 DNA reads TGCAGTGCTCCCAGCCGGTTCATTGAAGCGGGAGGTACAGATACGCAGTATTTT.

The rearrangement uses TRBV20-1 and TRBJ2-7; D is ambiguous. Looked up from germline, CDR1 is DFQATT and CDR2 is SNEGSKA (reference sequence). The CDR3 runs to 13 residues. V dropped 1 base and J dropped 5 bases, with 12 bases sitting between them. CDR3 DNA sequence: TGCAGTGCTAGAGTTCTGACTTCCCACGAGCAGTACTTC. It encodes CSARVLTSHEQYF.

A few counts support this clonotype. The chain links TRBV7-2 to TRBJ2-7, with no clear D. CDR3 size: 18 residues. Germline values: CDR1 SGHTA, CDR2 FQGNSA. The V end lost 4 bases, the J end lost 2 bases, and 24 bases lay between the germline ends. CDR3 sequence reads: CASSSDPLLDDDPYEQYF. In nucleotides, the CDR3 is TGTGCCAGCAGCTCCGACCCTCTCTTGGATGACGATCCCTACGAGCAGTACTTC.

In DNA, the CDR3 is TGTGCCAGTAGTGAAGGACAGGGGGCGCGAGATGGCTACACCTTC. Encoded protein: CASSEGQGARDGYTF. This sequence joins TRBV19 and TRBJ1-2, with TRBD1 identical over 11 bases. CDR1 is LNHDA and CDR2 is SQIVND in the germline V gene (reference sequence). CDR3 length: 15 residues. Germline trimming cut 5 bases from V and 6 bases from J; bases unmatched to any gene: 8.

The chain links TRBV7-9 to TRBJ1-3; D possibly corresponds to TRBD1 (5 bases). Germline V gives CDR1 SEHNR, CDR2 FQNEAQ (reference sequence). Trimming shortened V by 5 bases and J by 0 bases, and 8 bases separated the two germline ends. The CDR3 consists of 14 residues. The DNA for the CDR3 is TGTGCCAGCAGCCCGACAGCCTCTGGAAACACCATATATTTT. The encoded protein is CASSPTASGNTIYF.

The chain couples TRBV19 to TRBJ1-5; TRBD1 matches at 8 bases. The trim removed 3 bases at V and 3 bases at J, leaving 7 bases unmatched. Germline CDR1 is LNHDA and CDR2 is SQIVND (reference sequence). There are 16 residues in the CDR3. In DNA form, the CDR3 reads TGTGCCAGTAGTATGACAGGGGTTACGGCCAATCAGCCCCAGCATTTT. This gives the protein CASSMTGVTANQPQHF.

The gene calls are TRBV7-2 and TRBJ2-3; D remains unclear. Germline lookup yields CDR1 SGHTA and CDR2 FQGNSA. This CDR3 has 12 residues. Between the trimmed V and J ends, which lost 0 bases and 6 bases, there was a span of 4 bases. CDR3 in amino acids: CASSLAADTQYF. The CDR3 DNA reads as TGTGCCAGCAGCTTAGCTGCGGATACGCAGTATTTT.

This sequence joins TRBV12-3 or TRBV12-4 and TRBJ1-6; no definite D call. With 6 bases removed from V and 5 bases from J, the gap between germline ends came to 8 bases. The CDR3 extends over 13 amino acids. CDR3 bases: TGTGCCAGCAGGAGCATAGATAATTCACCCCTCCACTTT. Protein sequence: CASRSIDNSPLHF.

This chain uses TRBV5-1 with TRBJ2-5; D could derive from TRBD1 or TRBD2 (6 bases each). Trimming took 0 bases from V and 2 from J, leaving 11 bases between them. This CDR3 region has 15 residues. Germline CDR1 and CDR2: SGHRS and YFSETQ. The CDR3 sequence is CASSLGGAGQETQYF. The CDR3 DNA sequence: TGCGCCAGCAGCTTGGGGGGGGCGGGTCAAGAGACCCAGTACTTC.